This T cell receptor (beta chain) appears in the sequencing data of a study of T cell clonotyping in hematopoietic cell transplantation. As to this clone: Its specificity is unknown.

Study results and limitations: At the given depth, recipient repertoires were over 95% de novo clonotypes. Graft donor and pretransplant recipient Inverse Simpson Index values predicted broader posttransplant TCR diversity.

Profiled with immunoSEQ multiplex PCR; TCRdb holds only in-frame clones, not every one. Among some 15,000 clones listed, about 90% were seen once. CDR1 and CDR2 from the germline V gene are MDHEN and SYDVKM. Trimming at V came to 8 bases and at J to 8 bases, leaving 7 bases not matched to a gene. The CDR3 is 12 residues long. Sequencing was carried out using peripheral blood mononuclear cells. The genes are TRBV28 and TRBJ1-2; the match to TRBD1 covers 8 bases. The TCR comes from a man aged 45-60 years in good health. Some clones in this sample may be carry-over from other donors' samples. DNA for the CDR3: TGTGCCAGCGGATTCAGGGGGCGAGGCTACACCTTC. Its translation: CASGFRGRGYTF.